Below, 5 T cell receptor delta chains from the same sample are listed, as sequenced in a study of gamma-delta T cells after stem cell transplantation. With CATT, TCRdb re-called clones from the RT-PCR reads. The sample includes about 2,500 delta-chain clones, about 16% of them seen just once. Sequencing was performed on gamma-delta T cells. The receptor source for this set is a human donor. It is not recorded whose cells these are; they may come from a transplant donor.

As concerns this clone: Possible read error: a much larger clone is one base away. The rearrangement links TRDV2 to TRDJ2, with D possibly being TRDD3 (6 bases). The germline V and J ends were trimmed by 2 bases and 0 bases, with 12 bases remaining between them. CDR3 length: 16 amino acids. Germline V gene sequence: CDR1 GEAIGNYY, CDR2 EKD. CDR3 sequence: CACDKRGDALTAQLFF. The CDR3 region has the DNA TGTGCCTGTGACAAACGGGGGGACGCTTTGACAGCACAACTCTTCTTT.

The called J gene is TRDJ1, whereas the V gene has no call; the DNA was not compared with TRDD3, the D call given in the table. CDR3 length: 19 amino acids. The CDR3 spells CALNLRHWGILRDTDKLIF. CDR3 DNA: TGTGCTCTCAATCTCCGTCACTGGGGTATTCTGAGGGACACCGATAAACTCATCTTT.

Remarks on this clone: A far larger clone lies a single base away; this is likely a read error. The J segment is TRDJ3; no V gene was assigned; TRDD3, the table's D call, lacks a check against the DNA. The CDR3 runs to 18 residues. The CDR3 DNA follows: TGTGCCTGTGACACCATGCGGACCGACTCCTTGGACACCCGACAGATGTTTTTC. Its protein product is CACDTMRTDSLDTRQMFF.

In the case of this clone: Being one base from a much bigger clone, this may be a read error. Other DNA sequences of this sample code for an identical CDR3. V usage is TRDV2 and J usage is TRDJ3; TRDD3 matches 8 bases. In germline, CDR1 is GEAIGNYY, CDR2 EKD. This CDR3 spans 18 amino acids. The CDR3 sequence: CACDWGPQSSWDTRQMFF. As DNA, the CDR3 is TGTGCTTGTGACTGGGGGCCACAAAGCTCCTGGGACACCCGACAGATGTTTTTC.

In its sample, this clone was seen a few times. With a much larger clone just one base away, this may be a read error. The CDR3 here is CACGTVGLGDRASYTDKLIF. The CDR3 nucleotides read TGTGCCTGTGGCACCGTGGGCCTGGGGGACCGTGCCTCGTACACCGATAAACTCATCTTT. The chain couples TRDV2 to TRDJ1; 8 nucleotides agree with TRDD3. Germline V lookup: CDR1 GEAIGNYY, CDR2 EKD. CDR3 length equals 20 residues.